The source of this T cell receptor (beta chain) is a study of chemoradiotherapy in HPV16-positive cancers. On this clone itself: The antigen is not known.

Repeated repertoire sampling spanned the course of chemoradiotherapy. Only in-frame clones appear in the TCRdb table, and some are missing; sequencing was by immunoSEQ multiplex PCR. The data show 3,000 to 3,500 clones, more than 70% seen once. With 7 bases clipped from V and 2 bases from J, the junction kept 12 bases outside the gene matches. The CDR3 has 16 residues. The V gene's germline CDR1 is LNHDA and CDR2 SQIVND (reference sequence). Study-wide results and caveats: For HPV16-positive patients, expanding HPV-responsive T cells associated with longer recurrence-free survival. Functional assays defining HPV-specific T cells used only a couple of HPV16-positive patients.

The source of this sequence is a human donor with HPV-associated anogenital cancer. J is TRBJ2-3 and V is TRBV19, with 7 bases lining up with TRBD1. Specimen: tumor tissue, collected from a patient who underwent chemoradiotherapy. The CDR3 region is CASKNRGYGFTDTQYF. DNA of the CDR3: TGTGCCAGTAAGAACAGGGGTTACGGCTTCACAGATACGCAGTATTTT.